These T cell receptor beta chains were read from a single sample in a study of blood T cell repertoires in COVID-19. TCRdb's table, derived via immunoSEQ multiplex PCR, lists solely in-frame clones and lacks some. Found here are about 200,000 clones, more than 70% of them singletons; the top ten hold 7.4%. The material sequenced was PBMCs or T cells enriched from blood (not recorded which). All receptors derive from a woman aged 40 to 50 with acute COVID-19. CDR3s include the opening cysteine and the closing phenylalanine or tryptophan. A D gene is named only where the DNA matches it firmly. Size tells how often a clone was seen (once, few, many) or the class of an expanded clone, and some rows leave it out.

d_gene	abundance	v_gene	j_gene	CDR3nt	CDR3aa
TRBD2	-	TRBV19	TRBJ2-5	TGTGCCAGTAGAGCGGTAGCGGGAGGGATAGGGACCCAGTACTTC	CASRAVAGGIGTQYF
TRBD2	few	TRBV9	TRBJ2-3	TGTGCCAGCAGCGCCGGCCATGCTAGCGGCCCTGATACGCAGTATTTT	CASSAGHASGPDTQYF
TRBD1	-	TRBV9	TRBJ1-1	TGTGCCAGCAGCGTAGGGGACAGCAACACTGAAGCTTTCTTT	CASSVGDSNTEAFF
TRBD1	-	TRBV29-1	TRBJ2-7	TGCAGCGTCCGGACAGGGGGGAGGCAGTACTTC	CSVRTGGRQYF
TRBD2	-	TRBV27	TRBJ2-1	TGTGCCAGCAGTATAAGACTAGCGGGGGGTTACAATGAGCAGTTCTTC	CASSIRLAGGYNEQFF
-	-	TRBV10-3	TRBJ2-1	TGTGCCATCAGTGATTCTAGTAACTCTTACAATGAGCAGTTCTTC	CAISDSSNSYNEQFF
-	-	TRBV7-2	TRBJ2-1	TGTGCCAGCAGCTTAGACGCTAGCTACAACAATGAGCAGTTCTTC	CASSLDASYNNEQFF
TRBD1	-	TRBV30	TRBJ2-7	TGTGCCTGGTCCCATCGCCGGACAGGGAGAGGCGAGCAGTACTTC	CAWSHRRTGRGEQYF
-	-	TRBV4-1	TRBJ2-3	TGCGCCAGCAGCCAAAGCGGCGCGGGATCAAGCACAGATACGCAGTATTTT	CASSQSGAGSSTDTQYF
TRBD1	-	TRBV28	TRBJ1-2	TGTGCCAGCAGTTCACAGGGGGCGCCTGGCTACACCTTC	CASSSQGAPGYTF
-	once	TRBV4-3	TRBJ1-2	TGCGCCAGCAGCCAAGTGGTCGCGGGTAAAGGCTATGGCTACACCTTC	CASSQVVAGKGYGYTF
-	-	TRBV5-1	TRBJ1-3	TGCGCCAGCAGTAAGGACAGCTCTGGAAACACCATATATTTT	CASSKDSSGNTIYF
TRBD1	few	TRBV6-1	TRBJ1-2	TGTGCCAGCAGTGAACTTCGTAGGACAGGTGATGGCTACACCTTC	CASSELRRTGDGYTF
-	-	TRBV11-2	TRBJ2-5	TGTGCCAGCAGCTTCCAGGGTGAGACCCAGTACTTC	CASSFQGETQYF
-	-	TRBV5-6	TRBJ1-2	TGTGCCAGCAGCTCCACAGACAACTATGGCTACACCTTC	CASSSTDNYGYTF
TRBD1	-	TRBV13	TRBJ1-1	TGTGCCAGCAGCTCACACGGCAGGGGGCAGAGCACTGAAGCTTTCTTT	CASSSHGRGQSTEAFF
-	-	TRBV28	TRBJ1-2	TGTGCCAGCCAGATGGACAGATTCTATGGCTACACCTTC	CASQMDRFYGYTF